The 25 T cell receptor beta chains below were found in one sample sequenced in a study of metastatic and nonmetastatic thyroid tumors. Thyroid surgery took place with no prior treatment in any patient. TCRdb re-processed the PCR reads through MiXCR. The sample consists of 25,000 to 30,000 clones, roughly 4% of them appearing once. Input material: blood. Receptors were obtained from a female donor with papillary thyroid cancer or a benign thyroid nodule (not recorded which). Some clones in this sample may be carry-over from other donors' samples.

This clone was observed at least ten times. V usage is TRBV24-1 and J usage is TRBJ2-2; 10 nucleotides line up with TRBD2. This CDR3 region has 17 residues. Trimming at V came to 1 base and at J to 5 bases, leaving 6 bases not matched to a gene. Germline V CDR1 and CDR2: KGHDR, SFDVKD. CDR3 amino acids: CATSDFRTSGGTGELFF. The CDR3 DNA is TGTGCCACCAGTGATTTCCGGACTAGCGGAGGGACCGGGGAGCTGTTTTTT.

This clone was recorded a few times. Since a much larger clone is just one base distant, this may be a read error. CDR3 sequence reads: CASGRTSGSYNEQFF. In DNA, the CDR3 is TGCGCCAGCGGCCGGACTAGCGGGAGTTACAATGAGCAGTTCTTC. The J gene is TRBJ2-1, the V gene TRBV4-3, with 13 positions matching TRBD2. The ends lost 8 bases at V and 4 bases at J; junction bases unmatched: 5. Germline assignment: CDR1 LGHNA and CDR2 YSLEER. The CDR3 has 15 residues.

At least ten counts were recorded for this clone. A read error may produce the germline difference seen at one junction end. Other nucleotide sequences in the sample specify the same CDR3. J is TRBJ2-7 and V is TRBV19; D is possibly TRBD2 (5 bases). From germline, CDR1 is LNHDA and CDR2 SQIVND (reference sequence). This CDR3 has 14 residues. Here the CDR3 DNA reads TGTGCCAGTAGTATCCTAAACGCGGGCTACGAGCAGTATTTC. Its translation: CASSILNAGYEQYF.

The chain carries TRBV6-1 and TRBJ1-5; D unclear. The CDR3 extends over 9 amino acids. V shed 10 bases and J shed 5 bases, with 3 bases lying between them. CDR1 MNHNS and CDR2 SASEGT come from the germline V gene. The CDR3: CATYQPQHF. The CDR3 DNA is TGTGCCACCTATCAGCCCCAGCATTTT.

In its sample, this clone was seen a few times. A read error may account for a junction end that differs from germline. The chain couples TRBV20-1 to TRBJ1-1, with D possibly matching TRBD1 (5 bases). Per germline, CDR1 DFQATT and CDR2 SNEGSKA (reference sequence). The CDR3 sequence is 14 residues long. The CDR3 coding sequence is TGCAGTGCTATAGTTCCAGGGCTGAACACTGGAGCTTTCTTT. Translation gives CSAIVPGLNTGAFF.

Of note for this clone: A read error may account for a junction end that differs from germline. The chain carries TRBV19 and TRBJ1-2, with D maybe TRBD1 (5 bases). CDR1 LNHDA and CDR2 SQIVND come from the germline V gene (reference sequence). This CDR3 has 12 residues. The CDR3 nucleotides read TGTGCCACTAGTATCTGGGGGATCGGCTACACCTTC. Encoded protein: CATSIWGIGYTF.

The chain combines TRBV5-1 with TRBJ2-1, with 8 bases aligning to TRBD2. From germline, CDR1 is SGHRS and CDR2 YFSETQ. The CDR3 totals 13 residues. Germline trimming cut 4 bases from V and 7 bases from J; bases unmatched to any gene: 4. The CDR3 loop reads CASSLGTSNEQFF. The CDR3 nucleotides are TGCGCCAGCAGCCTCGGGACTAGTAATGAGCAGTTCTTC.

This clone was seen ten or more times. The chain has TRBV11-1 and TRBJ2-5, with D unresolved. CDR1 SGHAT and CDR2 FQDESV come from the germline V gene (reference sequence). CDR3 size: 11 residues. Deletions cut 1 base from V and 5 bases from J, with 2 bases between. The CDR3 region has the DNA TGTGCCAGCAGCTTAGGGGAGACCCAGTACTTC. It yields the protein CASSLGETQYF.

This clone rates as medium-sized (0.01 to 0.1%). The chain joins TRBV6-4 to TRBJ1-6; TRBD1 matches at 7 bases. V lost 5 bases to trimming and J lost 6 bases; unmatched junction nucleotides: 4. This CDR3 comprises 14 residues. Per germline, CDR1 MRHNA and CDR2 SNTAGT. As DNA, the CDR3 is TGTGCCAGCAGTAAGGGACAGACTAATTCACCCCTCCACTTT. Translated, it gives CASSKGQTNSPLHF.

This clone counts as medium-sized. The J gene is TRBJ2-7, the V gene TRBV6-2 or TRBV6-3; D may match TRBD1 or TRBD2 (5 bases each). The CDR3 extends over 18 amino acids. Germline CDR1 and CDR2: MNHEY and SVGEGT. Between the trimmed V and J ends, which lost 0 bases and 0 bases, there was a span of 18 bases. The CDR3 DNA follows: TGTGCCAGCAGTTACTCGATAACGCTCGGGACCTTCTCCTACGAGCAGTACTTC. It specifies CASSYSITLGTFSYEQYF.

V gene TRBV27 combines with J gene TRBJ2-3, with unresolved D. The V end was cut by 3 bases, the J end by 0 bases, with 10 bases between. In germline, CDR1 is MNHEY, CDR2 SMNVEV (reference sequence). This CDR3 spans 15 amino acids. The CDR3 DNA sequence: TGTGCCAGCAGTTTGACGAAGTATAGCACAGATACGCAGTATTTT. It encodes CASSLTKYSTDTQYF.

By proportion, this clone is medium-sized. The chain couples TRBV27 to TRBJ1-2, with 7 bases that match TRBD1. The length of the CDR3 is 13 residues. The V gene end was trimmed by 3 bases and the J gene end by 2 bases; junction bases not matched to a gene: 0. The germline V gene encodes CDR1 MNHEY and CDR2 SMNVEV (reference sequence). The DNA for the CDR3 is TGTGCCAGCAGTTTCAGGGGGAACTATGGCTACACCTTC. It is translated as CASSFRGNYGYTF.

This clone came up many times. The chain has TRBV27 and TRBJ1-1; D might be TRBD1 (6 bases). The CDR3 sequence is 14 residues long. The V end was cut by 7 bases, the J end by 10 bases, with 22 bases between. Germline CDR1 and CDR2: MNHEY and SMNVEV (reference sequence). The CDR3 loop reads CASTSTGLAVGAFF. The DNA of the CDR3 is TGTGCCAGCACCTCGACAGGTTTGGCGGTTGGAGCTTTCTTT.

This clone has just a few counts. This rearrangement joins TRBV7-9 to TRBJ1-1; D remains ambiguous. This CDR3 spans 15 amino acids. Germline CDR1 reads SEHNR; CDR2 reads FQNEAQ (reference sequence). Deletions cut 5 bases from V and 1 base from J, with 14 bases between. The chain's CDR3 is CASSPSERPNTEAFF. For the CDR3, the DNA is TGTGCCAGCAGCCCCTCGGAACGGCCGAACACTGAAGCTTTCTTT. Based on the CDR3 plus reference TRBV7-9 and TRBJ1-1, the full variable domain is DTGVSQNPRHKITKRGQNVTFRCDPISEHNRLYWYRQTLGQGPEFLTYFQNEAQLEKSRLLSDRFSAERPKGSFSTLEIQRTEQGDSAMYLCASSPSERPNTEAFFGQGTRLTVV.

This clone showed up many times. The chain uses TRBV19 and TRBJ2-5; D is perhaps TRBD1 or TRBD2 (6 bases each). V was trimmed by 8 bases and J by 4 bases, leaving 14 bases between them. From germline, CDR1 is LNHDA and CDR2 SQIVND (reference sequence). The CDR3 is made up of 13 amino acids. The CDR3 loop is CASRGQVVETQYF. The CDR3 bases are TGTGCCAGTCGGGGGCAAGTGGTAGAGACCCAGTACTTC.

This clone was observed at least ten times. The chain joins TRBV19 to TRBJ1-4; TRBD1 might be the D (6 bases). V was trimmed by 3 bases and J by 4 bases, leaving 9 bases between them. The CDR3 is 14 residues long. Per the germline V gene, CDR1 is LNHDA and CDR2 is SQIVND (reference sequence). Here the CDR3 reads CASSMVRGNEKLFF. The CDR3 coding sequence is TGTGCCAGTAGTATGGTCAGGGGTAATGAAAAACTGTTTTTT.

This clone has a count of ten or more. This chain links TRBV20-1 with TRBJ2-5; 8 nucleotides agree with TRBD2. The CDR3 runs 14 residues. J was trimmed by 5 bases and V by 6 bases; bases with no gene match: 11. Germline V gene lookup returns CDR1 DFQATT and CDR2 SNEGSKA (reference sequence). The CDR3 DNA is TGCAGTGCCATTCCGGGACTAGACGGGGAGACCCAGTACTTC. This encodes CSAIPGLDGETQYF.

This clone was seen only a few times. V gene TRBV11-2 combines with J gene TRBJ1-4; no reliable D call. The V end lost 4 bases, the J end lost 5 bases, and 11 bases lay between the germline ends. This CDR3 comprises 14 residues. Germline CDR1 reads SGHAT; CDR2 reads FQNNGV. DNA for the CDR3: TGTGCCAGCAGCTCCCGGTTCACGAATGAAAAACTGTTTTTT. This gives the protein CASSSRFTNEKLFF.

In regard to this clone: The same CDR3 arises from other DNA sequences in this sample as well. The gene calls are TRBV6-1 and TRBJ1-2; D is unclear. The CDR3 has 11 residues. CDR1 is MNHNS, CDR2 SASEGT, per germline. Trimming stripped 5 bases from V and 3 bases from J, with 4 bases between. CDR3 nucleotides: TGTGCCAGCAGTTTAGACTATGGCTACACCTTC. Translation: CASSLDYGYTF.

V and J are TRBV11-3 and TRBJ2-1; TRBD1 is a possible D gene (5 bases). V was cut by 2 bases and J by 3 bases, with 8 bases left in between. The germline V gene has CDR1 SGHNT and CDR2 YENEEA. The CDR3 has 14 residues. The CDR3 is CASSLSDSYNEQFF. CDR3 bases: TGTGCCAGCAGCTTAAGTGACAGCTACAATGAGCAGTTCTTC.

On this clone: Sequence at one end of the junction differs from germline and may be a read error. V usage is TRBV2 and J usage is TRBJ2-2; D is ambiguous. The CDR3 has 12 amino acids. In germline, CDR1 is SNHLY, CDR2 FYNNEI. CDR3 sequence (DNA): TGTGCCAGCAGCGAAATTACCGTGGAGCTGTTTTTT. Translation: CASSEITVELFF.

This clone appeared a few times. CDR3 DNA sequence: TGTGCCAGCAGTCCTAGCGGGCAGTATACGCAGTATTTT. Translation: CASSPSGQYTQYF. This chain links TRBV6-2 or TRBV6-3 with TRBJ2-3; TRBD2 matches at 8 bases. V lost 5 bases and J lost 7; bases outside the gene matches: 5. The CDR3 length is 13 residues. Germline-derived CDR1 and CDR2 are MNHEY and SVGEGT.

This clone was detected only a few times. A much larger clonotype is one base distant, so this may be a read error. Other DNA sequences of this sample code for an identical CDR3. The V and J genes are TRBV5-6 and TRBJ2-7, with D hard to call. There are 14 residues in the CDR3. Per the germline V gene, CDR1 is SGHDT and CDR2 is YYEEEE. The CDR3 coding sequence is TGTGCCAGTAGCTTGGGCAGGCCAACCTACGAGCAGTACTTC. This encodes CASSLGRPTYEQYF.

The chain recombines TRBV30 with TRBJ1-2, with a tentative D call TRBD1 (5 bases). Trimming took 0 bases from V and 4 from J, leaving 12 bases between them. The V gene's germline CDR1 is GTSNPN and CDR2 SVGIG (reference sequence). CDR3 length: 14 amino acids. CDR3 DNA: TGTGCCTGGAGTGTACACAGGTTTGGCTATGGCTACACCTTC. Translation: CAWSVHRFGYGYTF.

The sample holds many counts of this clone. The gene calls are TRBV10-3 and TRBJ2-7, with 7 nucleotides matching TRBD1. With 10 bases clipped from V and 10 bases from J, the junction kept 16 bases outside the gene matches. The germline gives CDR1 ENHRY, CDR2 SYGVKD. This CDR3 has 13 residues. This CDR3 is CATKSGQLTPQYF. The CDR3 DNA follows: TGTGCCACCAAGTCGGGACAGCTCACCCCCCAGTACTTC.